Listed here is a single T cell receptor beta chain. The sample comes from a study of blood T cell repertoires in COVID-19. Study at large: The analysed material was cDNA or gDNA that came from T cells, B-cell-depleted T cells, or PBMCs.

The CDR3 contains 14 residues. Germline assignment: CDR1 MNHEY and CDR2 SMNVEV (reference sequence). V was pared by 5 bases and J by 2 bases, with 10 bases between. This table comes from immunoSEQ multiplex PCR, and its TCRdb copy is limited to in-frame clones, with some not included. This sample carries some 260,000 clones, 70% to 90% of them seen once, and the ten largest clones take 6% to 6.5%. The sample consisted of peripheral blood. The chain is built from TRBV27 and TRBJ1-5; D gene uncertain. The clonotype comes from a woman under 40 with COVID-19, enrolled during active disease. CDR3 amino acids: CASSPLAGNQPQHF. CDR3 nucleotide sequence: TGTGCCAGCAGTCCATTAGCTGGCAATCAGCCCCAGCATTTT.